Following are 15 T cell receptor beta chains from one sample sequenced in a study of blood T cell repertoires in COVID-19. The table came from immunoSEQ multiplex PCR; TCRdb's copy has only in-frame clones and leaves some out. Of some 190,000 clones listed, 70% to 85% are singletons. The sample was peripheral blood. These receptor sequences come from an elderly woman with COVID-19, enrolled during active disease.

The table lists this clone with a count of one. CDR3 sequence: CASSGGFATNEKLFF. The CDR3 region has the DNA TGTGCCAGCAGCGGGGGGTTTGCAACTAATGAAAAACTGTTTTTT. The chain employs TRBV6-5 and TRBJ1-4, with TRBD1 as a possible D gene (5 bases). The CDR3 consists of 15 residues. V lost 6 bases and J 0 bases, leaving 11 bases between the germline ends. Per germline, CDR1 MNHEY and CDR2 SVGAGI.

The chain carries TRBV4-1 and TRBJ1-2, with TRBD1 as a possible D gene (5 bases). With 1 base removed from V and 6 bases from J, the gap between germline ends came to 12 bases. The V gene's germline CDR1 is MGHRA and CDR2 YSYEKL. The length of the CDR3 is 14 residues. The CDR3 spells CASSQGAGRNGYTF. DNA for the CDR3: TGCGCCAGCAGCCAAGGCGCGGGACGGAATGGCTACACCTTC.

The chain has TRBV5-1 and TRBJ1-1; TRBD1 is a possible D gene (5 bases). The CDR3 runs to 13 residues. CDR1 is SGHRS and CDR2 is YFSETQ in the germline V gene. The germline V and J ends were trimmed by 1 base and 5 bases, with 9 bases remaining between them. The CDR3 nucleotides are TGCGCCAGCAGCTTGCAGGGATGGACTGAAGCTTTCTTT. Encoded protein: CASSLQGWTEAFF.

V and J are TRBV6-5 and TRBJ2-1; possibly TRBD1 for D (5 bases). The CDR3 is made up of 14 amino acids. V lost 8 bases, J lost 0 bases, and 11 bases lay in between. Germline values: CDR1 MNHEY, CDR2 SVGAGI. CDR3 sequence (DNA): TGTGCCAGCCTGGGGCAGGACTCCTACAATGAGCAGTTCTTC. This translates into CASLGQDSYNEQFF.

The chain is built from TRBV6-2 or TRBV6-3 and TRBJ2-7; 7 nucleotides line up with TRBD1. Germline V gene data show CDR1 as MNHEY and CDR2 as SVGEGT. Trimming at V came to 3 bases and at J to 3 bases, leaving 11 bases not matched to a gene. This CDR3 contains 16 residues. The chain's CDR3 is CASSYATGTADYEQYF. The CDR3 DNA is TGTGCCAGCAGTTATGCTACCGGGACAGCTGACTACGAGCAGTACTTC.

The chain links TRBV5-1 to TRBJ2-1, with D possibly matching TRBD1 (6 bases). The CDR3 runs to 14 residues. Germline V CDR1 and CDR2: SGHRS, YFSETQ. V shed 4 bases and J shed 6 bases, with 14 bases lying between them. Written as DNA, the CDR3 is TGCGCCAGCAGCCCGGAATACAGGGTCAATGAGCAGTTCTTC. It is translated as CASSPEYRVNEQFF.

The chain combines TRBV7-9 with TRBJ2-1, with a weak D call TRBD1 (5 bases). Looked up from germline, CDR1 is SEHNR and CDR2 is FQNEAQ (reference sequence). V dropped 0 bases and J dropped 10 bases, with 10 bases sitting between them. CDR3 length: 13 amino acids. The CDR3 DNA sequence: TGTGCCAGCAGCTTAGCTGGGGCAGGGGAGCAGTTCTTC. Translating it yields CASSLAGAGEQFF.

The chain employs TRBV29-1 and TRBJ2-1; 11 bases map to TRBD2. V shed 4 bases, J shed 4 bases, and the junction held 6 bases outside the gene matches. CDR1 and CDR2 (germline): SQVTM, ANQGSEA. CDR3 length: 15 amino acids. For the CDR3, the DNA is TGCAGCGTTGGGAGACTAGCGGGACCTTACAATGAGCAGTTCTTC. It specifies CSVGRLAGPYNEQFF.

J is TRBJ1-2 and V is TRBV21-1. TRBV21-1 is a pseudogene locus. The CDR3 totals 16 residues. CDR3 residues: CASSKLRENVNYGYTF. CDR3 sequence (DNA): TGTGCCAGCAGCAAATTGAGAGAAAACGTTAACTATGGCTACACCTTC.

The chain combines TRBV15 with TRBJ1-4; D is uncertain. This CDR3 region has 16 residues. V lost 0 bases, J lost 5 bases, and 13 bases lay in between. The germline gives CDR1 LNHNV, CDR2 YYDKDF (reference sequence). Here the CDR3 reads CATSRDQQVKNEKLFF. CDR3 DNA: TGTGCCACCAGCAGAGATCAGCAGGTAAAGAATGAAAAACTGTTTTTT.

Concerning this clone: Mismatch with germline at one junction end may stem from a read error. The genes are TRBV7-3 and TRBJ2-2, with 10 nucleotides matching TRBD1. CDR3 length equals 15 residues. Germline V lookup: CDR1 SGHTA, CDR2 FQGTGA. The CDR3 nucleotides read TGTGCCAGCAGCCCCCAGACAGGGGGCGGTGGGGAGCTGCTTTTT. Translating gives CASSPQTGGGGELLF.

In its sample, this clone was seen a few times. The chain joins TRBV5-1 to TRBJ1-1; possible D gene TRBD1, 5 bases. Per germline, CDR1 SGHRS and CDR2 YFSETQ. The CDR3 runs to 15 residues. Trimming pared 0 bases from V and 3 bases from J, leaving 12 bases between. CDR3 in DNA: TGCGCCAGCAGCTTGGTTCAGGGAGGCGACACTGAAGCTTTCTTT. Its protein is CASSLVQGGDTEAFF.

The table lists this clone with a count of one. This rearrangement joins TRBV5-8 to TRBJ2-6; D uncertain. The length of the CDR3 is 15 residues. Germline values: CDR1 SGHTS, CDR2 YDEGEE. Trimming pared 3 bases from V and 2 bases from J, leaving 9 bases between. CDR3 coding DNA: TGTGCCAGCAGCTGGGCAGGAACTGGGGCCAACGTCCTGACTTTC. Its protein product is CASSWAGTGANVLTF.

This chain links TRBV9 with TRBJ2-1; TRBD1 aligns across 10 bases. The CDR3 is made up of 15 amino acids. J gave up 2 bases and V 4 bases, and 3 bases lay outside the gene matches. The germline CDR1 and CDR2 sequences are SGDLS and YYNGEE. The CDR3 sequence: CASSPGQGAYNEQFF. In DNA, the CDR3 is TGTGCCAGCAGCCCTGGACAGGGGGCCTACAATGAGCAGTTCTTC.

The V and J genes are TRBV7-8 and TRBJ2-3, with TRBD1 matching 8 bases. V trimming: 5 bases; J trimming: 6 bases; junction bases outside the gene matches: 7. This CDR3 has 14 amino acids. From germline, CDR1 is SGHVS and CDR2 FQNEAQ. The CDR3 region is CASSLDRGFDTQYF. CDR3 in DNA: TGTGCCAGCAGCCTCGACAGGGGCTTTGATACGCAGTATTTT.